The present T cell receptor (beta chain) was sequenced within a study of blood T cell repertoires in COVID-19. Across the study: The United States, Italy and Spain were the sources of the acute and convalescent COVID-19 samples.

The protocol was immunoSEQ multiplex PCR, while the TCRdb copy is restricted to in-frame clones and leaves out a portion. The profile shows 30,000 to 35,000 clones, over 70% of them singletons. This clone came up once. There are 16 residues in the CDR3. Per the germline V gene, CDR1 is MDHEN and CDR2 is SYDVKM. V shed 1 base and J 5 bases; nucleotides not matched to a gene: 7. This receptor was obtained from an elderly man with active COVID-19. This rearrangement joins TRBV28 to TRBJ2-5; 10 bases match TRBD2. Material for sequencing was peripheral blood. The CDR3: CASSLFGSGRKETQYF. CDR3 coding DNA: TGTGCCAGCAGTTTATTCGGTAGCGGGAGGAAGGAGACCCAGTACTTC. Based on the CDR3 plus reference TRBV28 and TRBJ2-5, the full variable domain is DVKVTQSSRYLVKRTGEKVFLECVQDMDHENMFWYRQDPGLGLRLIYFSYDVKMKEKGDIPEGYSVSREKKERFSLILESASTNQTSMYLCASSLFGSGRKETQYFGPGTRLLVL.